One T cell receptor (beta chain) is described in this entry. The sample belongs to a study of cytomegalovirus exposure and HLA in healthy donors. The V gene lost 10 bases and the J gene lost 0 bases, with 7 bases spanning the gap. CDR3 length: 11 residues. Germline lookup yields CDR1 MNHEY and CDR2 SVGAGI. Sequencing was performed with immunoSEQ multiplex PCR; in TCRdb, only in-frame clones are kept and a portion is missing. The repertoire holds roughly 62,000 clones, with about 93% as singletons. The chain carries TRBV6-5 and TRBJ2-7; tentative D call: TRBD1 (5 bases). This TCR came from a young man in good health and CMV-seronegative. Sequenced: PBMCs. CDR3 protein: CATGNSYEQYF. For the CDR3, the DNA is TGTGCCACAGGGAACTCCTACGAGCAGTACTTC.